Below are 4 T cell receptor beta chains sequenced from a single sample in a study of blood T cell repertoires in COVID-19. The assay was immunoSEQ multiplex PCR, and TCRdb's table has in-frame clones only and misses some. The data contain around 420,000 clones, approximately 91% of them singletons. The sample was PBMCs or T cells enriched from blood (not recorded which). The receptors derive from a woman in her thirties or forties with acute COVID-19.

This chain uses TRBV19 with TRBJ1-2; unclear D gene. The CDR3 is 13 residues long. Germline V gene data show CDR1 as LNHDA and CDR2 as SQIVND (reference sequence). V dropped 1 base and J dropped 3 bases, with 6 bases sitting between them. The CDR3 DNA reads TGTGCCAGTAGTATAGGACGGGACTATGGCTACACCTTC. This sequence encodes CASSIGRDYGYTF.

The V gene is TRBV27, the J gene TRBJ2-1, with 11 bases lining up with TRBD2. Germline V gene data show CDR1 as MNHEY and CDR2 as SMNVEV (reference sequence). V lost 1 base to trimming and J lost 3 bases; unmatched junction nucleotides: 2. The CDR3 totals 16 residues. The CDR3 region is CASSLFLAGGYNEQFF. In DNA form, the CDR3 reads TGTGCCAGCAGTTTATTTCTAGCGGGGGGCTACAATGAGCAGTTCTTC.

V usage is TRBV12-3 or TRBV12-4 and J usage is TRBJ1-1; D is uncertain. Deletions cut 3 bases from V and 5 bases from J, with 7 bases between. The CDR3 loop spans 12 amino acids. This CDR3 reads CASSFPRTEAFF. The CDR3 DNA follows: TGTGCCAGCAGTTTTCCTCGTACTGAAGCTTTCTTT.

CDR3 region: CASSEYPGPERGNEQFF. CDR3 nucleotides: TGTGCCAGCAGTGAATATCCCGGACCCGAGCGGGGGAATGAGCAGTTCTTC. This rearrangement joins TRBV2 to TRBJ2-1; TRBD2 agrees at 8 bases. The germline V gene encodes CDR1 SNHLY and CDR2 FYNNEI. The CDR3 is made up of 17 amino acids. With V trimmed by 2 bases and J by 7 bases, 13 bases remained unmatched.